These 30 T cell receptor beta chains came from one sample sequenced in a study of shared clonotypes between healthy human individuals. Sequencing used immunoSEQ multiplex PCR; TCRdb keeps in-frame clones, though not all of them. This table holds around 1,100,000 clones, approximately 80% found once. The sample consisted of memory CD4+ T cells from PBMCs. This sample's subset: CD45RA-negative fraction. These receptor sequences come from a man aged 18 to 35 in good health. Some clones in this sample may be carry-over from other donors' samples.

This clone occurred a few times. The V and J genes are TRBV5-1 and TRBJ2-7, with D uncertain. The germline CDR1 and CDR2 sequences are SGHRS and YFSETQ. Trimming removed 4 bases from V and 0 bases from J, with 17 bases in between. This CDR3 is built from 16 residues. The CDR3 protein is CASSPSLSLHSYEQYF. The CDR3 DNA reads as TGCGCCAGCAGCCCTAGTCTCTCGCTTCACTCCTACGAGCAGTACTTC.

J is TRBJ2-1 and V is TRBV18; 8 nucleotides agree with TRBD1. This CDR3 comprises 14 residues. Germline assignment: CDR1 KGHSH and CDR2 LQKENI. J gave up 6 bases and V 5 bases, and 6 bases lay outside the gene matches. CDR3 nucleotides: TGTGCCAGCTCATCGGGACAGGCCTCCAATGAGCAGTTCTTC. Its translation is CASSSGQASNEQFF.

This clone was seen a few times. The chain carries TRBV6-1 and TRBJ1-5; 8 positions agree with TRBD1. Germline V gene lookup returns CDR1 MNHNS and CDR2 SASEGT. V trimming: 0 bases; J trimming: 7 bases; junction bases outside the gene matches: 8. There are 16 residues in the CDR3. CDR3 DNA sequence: TGTGCCAGCAGTGAAGCGTGGGCAGGGGGCGTGCAGCCCCAGCATTTT. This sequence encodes CASSEAWAGGVQPQHF.

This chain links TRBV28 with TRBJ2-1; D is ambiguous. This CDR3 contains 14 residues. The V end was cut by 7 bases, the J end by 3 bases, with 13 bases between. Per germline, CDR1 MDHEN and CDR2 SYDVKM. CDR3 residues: CASTPAAYYNEQFF. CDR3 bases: TGTGCCAGCACCCCCGCGGCCTACTACAATGAGCAGTTCTTC.

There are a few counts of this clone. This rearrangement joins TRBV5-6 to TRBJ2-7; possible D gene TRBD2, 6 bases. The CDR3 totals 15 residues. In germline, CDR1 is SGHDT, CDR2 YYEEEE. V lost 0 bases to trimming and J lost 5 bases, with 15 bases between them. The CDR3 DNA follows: TGTGCCAGCAGCTTGGGCGGGGAGAAAAGCAACGAGCAGTACTTC. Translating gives CASSLGGEKSNEQYF.

The DNA for the CDR3 is TGTGCCAGCAGTTGGGAACGGACAATGAACACTGAAGCTTTCTTT. It encodes CASSWERTMNTEAFF. The rearrangement joins TRBV6-5 to TRBJ1-1, with a tentative D call TRBD1 (5 bases). V was trimmed by 4 bases and J by 0 bases, leaving 12 bases between them. This CDR3 comprises 15 residues. CDR1 is MNHEY and CDR2 is SVGAGI in the germline V gene.

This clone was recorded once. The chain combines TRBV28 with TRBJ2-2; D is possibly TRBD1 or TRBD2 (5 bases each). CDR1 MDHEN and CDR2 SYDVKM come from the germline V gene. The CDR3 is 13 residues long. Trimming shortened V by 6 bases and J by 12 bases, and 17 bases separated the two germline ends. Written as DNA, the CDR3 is TGTGCCAGCAGCACCGGGCTCCGGGACCAGCTGTTTTTT. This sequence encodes CASSTGLRDQLFF.

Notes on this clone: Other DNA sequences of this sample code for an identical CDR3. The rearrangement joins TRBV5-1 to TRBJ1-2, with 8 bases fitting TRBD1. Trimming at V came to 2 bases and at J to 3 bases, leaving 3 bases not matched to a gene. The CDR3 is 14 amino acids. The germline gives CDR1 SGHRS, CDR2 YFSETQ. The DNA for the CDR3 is TGCGCCAGCAGCTTTGGGACAGGCGACTATGGCTACACCTTC. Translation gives CASSFGTGDYGYTF. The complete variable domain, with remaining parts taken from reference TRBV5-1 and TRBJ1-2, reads KAGVTQTPRYLIKTRGQQVTLSCSPISGHRSVSWYQQTPGQGLQFLFEYFSETQRNKGNFPGRFSGRQFSNSRSEMNVSTLELGDSALYLCASSFGTGDYGYTFGSGTRLTVV.

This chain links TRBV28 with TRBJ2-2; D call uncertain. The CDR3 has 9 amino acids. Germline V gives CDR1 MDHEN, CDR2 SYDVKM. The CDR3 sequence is CGHSGELFF. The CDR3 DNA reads TGTGGCCATTCCGGGGAGCTGTTTTTT.

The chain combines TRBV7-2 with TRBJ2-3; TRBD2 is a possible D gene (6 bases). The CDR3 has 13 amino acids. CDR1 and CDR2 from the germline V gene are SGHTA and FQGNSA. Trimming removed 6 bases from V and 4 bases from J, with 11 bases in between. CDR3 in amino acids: CASSFGSPDTQYF. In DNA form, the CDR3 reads TGTGCCAGCAGTTTCGGGAGCCCAGATACGCAGTATTTT.

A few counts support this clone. Here the CDR3 DNA reads TGTGCCAGCAGCTTAAGTCGACAGGGGAGCTCTGGAAACACCATATATTTT. This sequence encodes CASSLSRQGSSGNTIYF. The chain couples TRBV5-6 to TRBJ1-3, with 8 positions matching TRBD1. Germline loops: CDR1 SGHDT, CDR2 YYEEEE. The CDR3 is made up of 17 amino acids. V dropped 2 bases and J dropped 0; count of bases not matched to a gene: 7.

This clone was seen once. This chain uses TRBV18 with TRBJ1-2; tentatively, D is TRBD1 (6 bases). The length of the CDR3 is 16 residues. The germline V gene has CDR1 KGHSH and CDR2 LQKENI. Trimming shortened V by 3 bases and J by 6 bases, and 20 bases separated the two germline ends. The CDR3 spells CASSPQGTSSRDGYTF. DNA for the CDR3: TGTGCCAGCTCACCGCAAGGGACATCCTCCCGGGATGGCTACACCTTC.

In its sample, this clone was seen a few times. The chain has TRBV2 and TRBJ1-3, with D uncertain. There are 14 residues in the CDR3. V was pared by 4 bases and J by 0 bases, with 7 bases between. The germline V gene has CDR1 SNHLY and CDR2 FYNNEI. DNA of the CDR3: TGTGCCAGCAGTGGGTCAGCCTCTGGAAACACCATATATTTT. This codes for CASSGSASGNTIYF.

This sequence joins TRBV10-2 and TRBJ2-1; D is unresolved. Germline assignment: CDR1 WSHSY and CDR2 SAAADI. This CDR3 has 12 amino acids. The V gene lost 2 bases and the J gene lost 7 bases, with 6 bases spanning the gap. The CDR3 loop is CASSEMGNEQFF. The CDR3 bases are TGCGCCAGCAGTGAGATGGGGAATGAGCAGTTCTTC.

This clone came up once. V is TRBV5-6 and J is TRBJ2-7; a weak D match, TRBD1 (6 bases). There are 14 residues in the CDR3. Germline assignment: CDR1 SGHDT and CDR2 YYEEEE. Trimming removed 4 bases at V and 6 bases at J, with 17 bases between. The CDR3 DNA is TGTGCCAGCAGCACCCAAACAGGGTCCCGCGAGCAGTACTTC. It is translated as CASSTQTGSREQYF.

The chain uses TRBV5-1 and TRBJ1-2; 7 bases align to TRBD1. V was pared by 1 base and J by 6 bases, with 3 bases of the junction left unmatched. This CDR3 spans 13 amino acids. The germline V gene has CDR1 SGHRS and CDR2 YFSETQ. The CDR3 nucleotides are TGCGCCAGCAGCTTGCCCCAGGGGGATGGCTACACCTTC. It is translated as CASSLPQGDGYTF.

In nucleotides, the CDR3 is TGCGCCAGCAGCGTGGGACAGGGAGGCGGCTCCTACAATGAGCAGTTCTTC. As protein: CASSVGQGGGSYNEQFF. The genes are TRBV5-1 and TRBJ2-1, with 9 positions matching TRBD1. V was pared by 4 bases and J by 0 bases, with 8 bases of the junction left unmatched. This CDR3 spans 17 amino acids. Germline loops: CDR1 SGHRS, CDR2 YFSETQ.

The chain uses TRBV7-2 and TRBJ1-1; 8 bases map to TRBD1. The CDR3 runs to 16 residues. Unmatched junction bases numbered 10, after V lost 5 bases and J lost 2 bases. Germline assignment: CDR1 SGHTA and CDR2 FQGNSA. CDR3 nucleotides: TGTGCCAGCAGCCGGACAGGGAACAACAGAAACACTGAAGCTTTCTTT. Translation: CASSRTGNNRNTEAFF. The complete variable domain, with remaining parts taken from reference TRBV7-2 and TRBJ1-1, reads GAGVSQSPSNKVTEKGKDVELRCDPISGHTALYWYRQSLGQGLEFLIYFQGNSAPDKSGLPSDRFSAERTGGSVSTLTIQRTQQEDSAVYLCASSRTGNNRNTEAFFGQGTRLTVV.

CDR3: CASSPPVLTGELFF. Here the CDR3 DNA reads TGTGCCAGCTCACCACCGGTTCTTACCGGGGAGCTGTTTTTT. The rearrangement joins TRBV18 to TRBJ2-2; D uncertain. CDR3 length equals 14 residues. Germline V lookup: CDR1 KGHSH, CDR2 LQKENI. V gave up 0 bases and J gave up 5 bases, with 7 bases separating them.

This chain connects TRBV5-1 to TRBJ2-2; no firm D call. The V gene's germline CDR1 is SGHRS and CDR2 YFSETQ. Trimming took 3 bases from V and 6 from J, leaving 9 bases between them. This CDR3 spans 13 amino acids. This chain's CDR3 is CASSSLPSGELFF. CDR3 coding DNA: TGCGCCAGCAGCTCTCTCCCGTCCGGGGAGCTGTTTTTT.

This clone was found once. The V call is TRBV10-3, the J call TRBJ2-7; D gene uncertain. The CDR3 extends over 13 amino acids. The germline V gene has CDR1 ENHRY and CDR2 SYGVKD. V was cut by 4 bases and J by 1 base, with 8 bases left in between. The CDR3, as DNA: TGTGCCATCAGTGTTGGGGTTTCCTACGAGCAGTACTTC. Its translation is CAISVGVSYEQYF.

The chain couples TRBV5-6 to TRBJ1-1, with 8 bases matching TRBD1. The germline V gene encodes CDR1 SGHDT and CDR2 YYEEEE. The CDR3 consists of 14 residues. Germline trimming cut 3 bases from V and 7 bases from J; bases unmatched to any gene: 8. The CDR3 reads CASSSGTGHVEAFF. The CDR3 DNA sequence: TGTGCCAGCAGCTCCGGGACAGGCCACGTTGAAGCTTTCTTT. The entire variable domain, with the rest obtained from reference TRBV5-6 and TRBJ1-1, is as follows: DAGVTQSPTHLIKTRGQQVTLRCSPKSGHDTVSWYQQALGQGPQFIFQYYEEEERQRGNFPDRFSGHQFPNYSSELNVNALLLGDSALYLCASSSGTGHVEAFFGQGTRLTVV.

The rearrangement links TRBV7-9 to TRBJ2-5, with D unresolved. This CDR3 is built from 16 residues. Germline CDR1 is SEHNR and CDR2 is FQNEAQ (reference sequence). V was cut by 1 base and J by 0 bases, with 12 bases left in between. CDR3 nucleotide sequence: TGTGCCAGCAGCTTAGTTGGCAGCCGGTACCAAGAGACCCAGTACTTC. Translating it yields CASSLVGSRYQETQYF.

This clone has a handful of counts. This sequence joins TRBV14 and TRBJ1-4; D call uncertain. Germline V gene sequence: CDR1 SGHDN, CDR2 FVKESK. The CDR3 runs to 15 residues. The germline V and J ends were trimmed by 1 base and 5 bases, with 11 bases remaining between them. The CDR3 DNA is TGTGCCAGCAGCCAAGTGCAGGCCCCGAATGAAAAACTGTTTTTT. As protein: CASSQVQAPNEKLFF. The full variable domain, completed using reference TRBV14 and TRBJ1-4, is EAGVTQFPSHSVIEKGQTVTLRCDPISGHDNLYWYRRVMGKEIKFLLHFVKESKQDESGMPNNRFLAERTGGTYSTLKVQPAELEDSGVYFCASSQVQAPNEKLFFGSGTQLSVL.

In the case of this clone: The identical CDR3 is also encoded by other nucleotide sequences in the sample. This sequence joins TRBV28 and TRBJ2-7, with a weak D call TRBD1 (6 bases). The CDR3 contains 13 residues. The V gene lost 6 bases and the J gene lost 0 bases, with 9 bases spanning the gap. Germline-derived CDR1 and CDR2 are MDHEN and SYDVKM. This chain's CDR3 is CASRTGPSYEQYF. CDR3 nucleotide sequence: TGTGCCAGCAGGACAGGTCCCTCCTACGAGCAGTACTTC.

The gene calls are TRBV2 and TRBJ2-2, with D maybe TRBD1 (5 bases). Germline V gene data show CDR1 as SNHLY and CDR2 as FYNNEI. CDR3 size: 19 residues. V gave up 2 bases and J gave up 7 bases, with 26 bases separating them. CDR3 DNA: TGTGCCAGCAGTGAAATGTGTCACCAGGGCCGGGTAGGTAACGGGGAGCTGTTTTTT. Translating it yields CASSEMCHQGRVGNGELFF. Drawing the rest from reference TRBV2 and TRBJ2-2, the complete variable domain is EPEVTQTPSHQVTQMGQEVILRCVPISNHLYFYWYRQILGQKVEFLVSFYNNEISEKSEIFDDQFSVERPDGSNFTLKIRSTKLEDSAMYFCASSEMCHQGRVGNGELFFGEGSRLTVL.

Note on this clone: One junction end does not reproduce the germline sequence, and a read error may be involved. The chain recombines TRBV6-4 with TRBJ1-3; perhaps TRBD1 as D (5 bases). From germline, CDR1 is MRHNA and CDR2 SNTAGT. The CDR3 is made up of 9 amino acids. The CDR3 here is CASYRDGFF. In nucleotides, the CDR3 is TGTGCCAGCTACCGGGACGGCTTTTTT.

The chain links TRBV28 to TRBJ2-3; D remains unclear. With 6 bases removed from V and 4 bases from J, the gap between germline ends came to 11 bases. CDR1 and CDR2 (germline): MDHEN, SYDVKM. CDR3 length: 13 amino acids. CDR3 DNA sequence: TGTGCCAGCAGCGCCCAGCACCCAGATACGCAGTATTTT. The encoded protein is CASSAQHPDTQYF.

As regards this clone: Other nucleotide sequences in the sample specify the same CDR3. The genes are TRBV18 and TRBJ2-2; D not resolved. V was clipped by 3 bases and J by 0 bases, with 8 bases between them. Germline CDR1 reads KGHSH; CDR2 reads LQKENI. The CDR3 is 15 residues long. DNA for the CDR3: TGTGCCAGCTCACCCAGACAAACGAACACCGGGGAGCTGTTTTTT. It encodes CASSPRQTNTGELFF.

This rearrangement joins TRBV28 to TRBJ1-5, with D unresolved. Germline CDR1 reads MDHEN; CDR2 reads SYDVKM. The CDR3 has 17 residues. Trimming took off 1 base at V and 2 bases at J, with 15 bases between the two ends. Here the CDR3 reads CASSLSLGELGNQPQHF. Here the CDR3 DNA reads TGTGCCAGCAGTTTATCCCTTGGGGAATTAGGCAATCAGCCCCAGCATTTT.